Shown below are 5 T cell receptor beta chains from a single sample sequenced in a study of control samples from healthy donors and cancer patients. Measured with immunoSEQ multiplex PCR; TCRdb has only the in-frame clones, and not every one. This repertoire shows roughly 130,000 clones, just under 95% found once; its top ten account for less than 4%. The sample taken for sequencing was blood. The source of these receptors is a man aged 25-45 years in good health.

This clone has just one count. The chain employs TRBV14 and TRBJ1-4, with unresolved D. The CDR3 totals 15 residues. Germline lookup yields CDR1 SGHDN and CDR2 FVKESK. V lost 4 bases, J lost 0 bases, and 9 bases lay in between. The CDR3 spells CASSPGVATNEKLFF. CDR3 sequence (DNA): TGTGCCAGCAGCCCGGGCGTTGCAACTAATGAAAAACTGTTTTTT. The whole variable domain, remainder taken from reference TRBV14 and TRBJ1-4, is EAGVTQFPSHSVIEKGQTVTLRCDPISGHDNLYWYRRVMGKEIKFLLHFVKESKQDESGMPNNRFLAERTGGTYSTLKVQPAELEDSGVYFCASSPGVATNEKLFFGSGTQLSVL.

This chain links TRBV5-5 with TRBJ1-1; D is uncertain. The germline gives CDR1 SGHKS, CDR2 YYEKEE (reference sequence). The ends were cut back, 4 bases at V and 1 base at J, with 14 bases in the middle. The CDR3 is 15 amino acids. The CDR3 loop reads CASSPGGSRNTEAFF. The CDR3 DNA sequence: TGTGCCAGCAGCCCGGGAGGCAGCCGGAACACTGAAGCTTTCTTT.

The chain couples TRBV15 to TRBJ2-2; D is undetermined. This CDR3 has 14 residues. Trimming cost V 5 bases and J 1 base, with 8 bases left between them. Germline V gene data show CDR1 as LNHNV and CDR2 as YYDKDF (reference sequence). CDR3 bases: TGTGCCACCAGCCTTAGATTGAACACCGGGGAGCTGTTTTTT. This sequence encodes CATSLRLNTGELFF.

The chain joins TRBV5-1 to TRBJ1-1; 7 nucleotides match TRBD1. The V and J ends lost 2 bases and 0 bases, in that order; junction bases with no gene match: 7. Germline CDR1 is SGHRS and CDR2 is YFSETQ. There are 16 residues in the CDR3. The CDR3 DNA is TGCGCCAGCAGCTTTGGGGGACAGATTATGAACACTGAAGCTTTCTTT. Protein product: CASSFGGQIMNTEAFF.

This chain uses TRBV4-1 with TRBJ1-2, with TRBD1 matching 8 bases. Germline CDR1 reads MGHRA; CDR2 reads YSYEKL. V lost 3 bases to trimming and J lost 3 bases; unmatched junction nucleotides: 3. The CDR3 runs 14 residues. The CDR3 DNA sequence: TGCGCCAGCAGCCACATACAGGGGGACTATGGCTACACCTTC. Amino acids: CASSHIQGDYGYTF.